The next 18 T cell receptor beta chains were all read from a single sample in a study of CD8 T cells in Susac syndrome. An input of about 0.5 to 1 ug of RNA was subjected to reverse transcription using random hexamers. TCRdb re-called the immunoSEQ multiplex PCR reads through MiXCR, storing one row per CDR3 protein. Of some 150,000 distinct CDR3 sequences listed, 94% were seen once; the top ten hold approximately 0.3%. Sequencing was performed on CD8+ T cells from PBMCs. These TCRs come from a human donor in good health.

The gene calls are TRBV29-1 and TRBJ2-2; no reliable D call. Germline assignment: CDR1 SQVTM and CDR2 ANQGSEA. This CDR3 is built from 12 residues. Between the trimmed V and J ends, which lost 6 bases and 7 bases, there was a span of 12 bases. CDR3 DNA sequence: TGCAGCGTACGCGTCGGTGGCGGGGAGCTGTTTTTT. Its protein product is CSVRVGGGELFF.

The chain combines TRBV7-2 with TRBJ2-5; 11 bases align to TRBD2. Per the germline V gene, CDR1 is SGHTA and CDR2 is FQGNSA. Germline trimming cut 5 bases from V and 5 bases from J; bases unmatched to any gene: 4. The CDR3 extends over 14 amino acids. CDR3 in amino acids: CASSLTSGTETQYF. The CDR3 nucleotides are TGTGCCAGCAGCCTGACTAGCGGGACGGAGACCCAGTACTTC. Filled out from reference TRBV7-2 and TRBJ2-5, the complete variable domain reads GAGVSQSPSNKVTEKGKDVELRCDPISGHTALYWYRQSLGQGLEFLIYFQGNSAPDKSGLPSDRFSAERTGGSVSTLTIQRTQQEDSAVYLCASSLTSGTETQYFGPGTRLLVL.

This chain connects TRBV27 to TRBJ1-5, with D maybe TRBD1 (5 bases). This CDR3 comprises 15 residues. Trimming removed 2 bases at V and 6 bases at J, with 14 bases between. Germline V lookup: CDR1 MNHEY, CDR2 SMNVEV (reference sequence). The CDR3 here is CASSLAGGGGQPQHF. The CDR3 DNA reads as TGTGCCAGCAGTTTAGCCGGGGGGGGTGGTCAGCCCCAGCATTTT.

This sequence joins TRBV29-1 and TRBJ1-2; D is perhaps TRBD1 (5 bases). V lost 5 bases and J 4 bases, leaving 11 bases between the germline ends. The length of the CDR3 is 12 residues. Germline V gene data show CDR1 as SQVTM and CDR2 as ANQGSEA. The CDR3 sequence: CSVPGHLYGYTF. Here the CDR3 DNA reads TGCAGCGTTCCAGGACACCTCTATGGCTACACCTTC.

The chain recombines TRBV27 with TRBJ1-1; 9 bases are shared with TRBD1. V shed 5 bases, J shed 1 base, and the junction held 8 bases outside the gene matches. CDR1 and CDR2 from the germline V gene are MNHEY and SMNVEV (reference sequence). CDR3 length equals 16 residues. The CDR3 loop is CASSPTQGARNTEAFF. The CDR3 nucleotides read TGTGCCAGCAGTCCGACACAGGGGGCGCGGAACACTGAAGCTTTCTTT.

The V and J genes are TRBV3-1 and TRBJ2-5; weak D call: TRBD2 (6 bases). The CDR3 is 16 residues long. The germline V gene encodes CDR1 LGHDT and CDR2 YNNKEL (reference sequence). V was clipped by 8 bases and J by 0 bases, with 19 bases between them. The CDR3: CASAGPGLGYQETQYF. As DNA, the CDR3 is TGTGCCAGCGCCGGACCGGGACTCGGGTACCAAGAGACCCAGTACTTC.

This chain joins TRBV7-2 and TRBJ2-7, with 14 bases that match TRBD2. In germline, CDR1 is SGHTA, CDR2 FQGNSA. V was clipped by 2 bases and J by 4 bases; unmatched bases: 10. The CDR3 has 18 residues. The CDR3 nucleotides are TGTGCCAGCAGCTTACCAATCGGGACTAGCGGGAGTATGTACGAGCAGTACTTC. Translation gives CASSLPIGTSGSMYEQYF.

This chain connects TRBV29-1 to TRBJ2-3, with D uncertain. This CDR3 contains 9 residues. Trimming removed 3 bases at V and 10 bases at J, with 5 bases between. Germline V gene lookup returns CDR1 SQVTM and CDR2 ANQGSEA. The DNA for the CDR3 is TGCAGCGTTGATGGGGCGCAGTATTTT. Translating gives CSVDGAQYF.

This clonotype was picked up one time. V and J are TRBV11-2 and TRBJ2-1; perhaps D is TRBD1 or TRBD2 (5 bases each). The V end lost 5 bases, the J end lost 10 bases, and 15 bases lay between the germline ends. The CDR3 has 13 residues. Germline V gene sequence: CDR1 SGHAT, CDR2 FQNNGV. The CDR3 reads CASSERSGREQFF. The CDR3 DNA reads TGTGCCAGCAGCGAAAGATCGGGACGGGAGCAGTTCTTC.

V gene TRBV4-2 combines with J gene TRBJ1-5; no reliable D call. Germline V gene sequence: CDR1 LGHNA, CDR2 YNFKEQ. The length of the CDR3 is 12 residues. V was trimmed by 5 bases and J by 4 bases, leaving 6 bases between them. CDR3 in amino acids: CASSYQNQPQHF. The CDR3 coding sequence is TGTGCCAGCAGCTACCAGAATCAGCCCCAGCATTTT.

This chain links TRBV29-1 with TRBJ2-2; 8 bases are a match to TRBD1. V was pared by 6 bases and J by 1 base, with 7 bases of the junction left unmatched. Germline loops: CDR1 SQVTM, CDR2 ANQGSEA. The CDR3 is 15 amino acids. The CDR3 sequence: CSVVGTGGNTGELFF. In nucleotides, the CDR3 is TGCAGCGTCGTTGGGACAGGTGGGAACACCGGGGAGCTGTTTTTT.

The rearrangement uses TRBV18 and TRBJ2-7; D not certain. Trimming removed 0 bases from V and 7 bases from J, with 13 bases in between. This CDR3 spans 14 amino acids. CDR1 KGHSH and CDR2 LQKENI come from the germline V gene. The CDR3 is CASSPPGTPLEQYF. The CDR3 nucleotides are TGTGCCAGCTCACCACCGGGAACCCCCCTAGAGCAGTACTTC. Full variable domain (rest looked up from reference TRBV18 and TRBJ2-7): NAGVMQNPRHLVRRRGQEARLRCSPMKGHSHVYWYRQLPEEGLKFMVYLQKENIIDESGMPKERFSAEFPKEGPSILRIQQVVRGDSAAYFCASSPPGTPLEQYFGPGTRLTVT.

The chain uses TRBV7-3 and TRBJ2-1; the match to TRBD2 covers 14 bases. This CDR3 is built from 16 residues. CDR1 SGHTA and CDR2 FQGTGA come from the germline V gene. Trimming at V came to 3 bases and at J to 9 bases, leaving 7 bases not matched to a gene. The CDR3, as DNA: TGTGCCAGCAGCTTCCCGGGACTAGCGGGAGATAGTGAGCAGTTCTTC. It translates to CASSFPGLAGDSEQFF.

This chain uses TRBV19 with TRBJ2-1, with 16 bases identical to TRBD2. The CDR3 extends over 15 amino acids. Germline CDR1 is LNHDA and CDR2 is SQIVND (reference sequence). V lost 6 bases to trimming and J lost 9 bases; unmatched junction nucleotides: 5. CDR3 in amino acids: CASSLGTSGRGEQFF. As DNA, the CDR3 is TGTGCCAGTAGCCTCGGGACTAGCGGGAGGGGTGAGCAGTTCTTC.

The rearrangement uses TRBV2 and TRBJ1-5, with a possible D match to TRBD1 (5 bases). V shed 4 bases and J shed 0 bases, with 19 bases lying between them. Germline V gives CDR1 SNHLY, CDR2 FYNNEI. The CDR3 covers 18 residues. The CDR3 DNA reads as TGTGCCAGCAGTGTTGAGTCCCAGGGAACCATTAGCAATCAGCCCCAGCATTTT. Encoded protein: CASSVESQGTISNQPQHF. The full variable domain, completed using reference TRBV2 and TRBJ1-5, is EPEVTQTPSHQVTQMGQEVILRCVPISNHLYFYWYRQILGQKVEFLVSFYNNEISEKSEIFDDQFSVERPDGSNFTLKIRSTKLEDSAMYFCASSVESQGTISNQPQHFGDGTRLSIL.

This clonotype was picked up one time. The CDR3 sequence: CSVGTGGSYEQYF. The DNA for the CDR3 is TGCAGCGTGGGAACCGGGGGCTCCTACGAGCAGTACTTC. V is TRBV29-1 and J is TRBJ2-7, with a tentative D call TRBD2 (6 bases). V was clipped by 6 bases and J by 0 bases, with 12 bases between them. The CDR3 is 13 amino acids. The V gene's germline CDR1 is SQVTM and CDR2 ANQGSEA.

The chain has TRBV27 and TRBJ2-1; D uncertain. Trimming took 3 bases from V and 0 from J, leaving 9 bases between them. CDR3 size: 15 residues. From germline, CDR1 is MNHEY and CDR2 SMNVEV (reference sequence). CDR3 in amino acids: CASSLRWDSYNEQFF. CDR3 DNA: TGTGCCAGCAGTTTGAGGTGGGACTCCTACAATGAGCAGTTCTTC.

This chain uses TRBV7-2 with TRBJ2-7; D might be TRBD2 (6 bases). The CDR3 is 17 residues long. Germline values: CDR1 SGHTA, CDR2 FQGNSA. Trimming cost V 0 bases and J 0 bases, with 15 bases left between them. DNA for the CDR3: TGTGCCAGCAGCTTAGCGTTGGGGCGGGATGTCTCCTACGAGCAGTACTTC. This encodes CASSLALGRDVSYEQYF.